These T cell receptor beta chains were read from a single sample in a study of cytomegalovirus exposure and HLA in healthy donors. Produced via immunoSEQ multiplex PCR; TCRdb's table is partial and in-frame only. The sample yields approximately 90,000 clones, 77% seen once. Specimen: PBMCs. Receptors originate from a man younger than 40 in good health and CMV-seronegative. Both conserved end residues are trimmed from each CDR3. Fields, in order: J gene, V gene, clone size, CDR3 protein. The listing skips clone size in some rows; elsewhere it reads once, few, many or a size class.

TRBJ1-2 | TRBV7-9 | . | ASRPSGQGNYGYT
TRBJ2-3 | TRBV5-1 | . | ASSLLSGGLSTDTQY
TRBJ1-1 | TRBV30 | few | AWSVPQRGRQAF
TRBJ2-7 | TRBV7-2 | . | ASSLKITYEQY
TRBJ2-7 | TRBV6-1 | . | ASSAVGGISYEQY
TRBJ2-7 | TRBV7-9 | . | ASSLGGQINEQY
TRBJ1-2 | TRBV6-1 | once | ASTQGTYGYT
TRBJ1-2 | TRBV30 | . | AWNPPGTGHNYGYT
TRBJ1-2 | TRBV6-1 | . | ASSEVRGQSYGYT
TRBJ1-1 | TRBV12-5 | . | ASGFGAGTEAF
TRBJ1-2 | TRBV29-1 | . | SVGTAINYGYT
TRBJ2-5 | TRBV4-1 | . | ASSHPSAVGQGAPETQY
TRBJ1-6 | TRBV7-9 | . | ASSLEAVNNSPLH
TRBJ2-3 | TRBV7-2 | . | ASSAGGRDTDTQY
TRBJ2-7 | TRBV5-1 | . | ASSARTGTYEQY
TRBJ2-3 | TRBV4-3 | few | ASSHRGGSTDTQY
TRBJ1-5 | TRBV7-9 | . | ASSEWGVRQPQH
TRBJ2-5 | TRBV6-5 | . | ASSYSGRVETQY
TRBJ2-2 | TRBV6-5 | . | ASSLGSGELF
TRBJ2-7 | TRBV5-6 | . | ASSLTSGIDEQY
TRBJ2-7 | TRBV7-7 | . | ASSLGPGGSHYEQY
TRBJ1-5 | TRBV19 | . | ASSLRGYGNQPQH
TRBJ1-4 | TRBV30 | . | AWREGTGGYEKLF
TRBJ1-2 | TRBV7-2 | . | ANPEEDQPFYGYT
TRBJ1-4 | TRBV19 | . | ASSTPGTSRQKLF
TRBJ1-1 | TRBV5-4 | . | ASSFRTGTGVAF
TRBJ2-1 | TRBV5-6 | . | ASSSAGGGGEQF
TRBJ1-1 | TRBV30 | . | AWSPGTVNTEAF
TRBJ1-4 | TRBV4-1 | . | ASSPPVARLGKLF
TRBJ2-7 | TRBV7-9 | . | ASSQGVVNEQY
TRBJ1-1 | TRBV9 | . | ASRYRDRVPEAF
TRBJ2-3 | TRBV18 | few | ASSPREADTQY
TRBJ1-4 | TRBV7-6 | . | ASSLGGDGSNEKLF
TRBJ2-3 | TRBV6-1 | . | ASKSGSTDTQY
TRBJ2-7 | TRBV5-4 | . | ASSWGTGAGYEQY
TRBJ1-2 | TRBV7-2 | once | ASSLAAGENYGYT
TRBJ1-1 | TRBV5-1 | . | ASSLGQGANTEAF
TRBJ2-5 | TRBV5-1 | . | ASSPRGQETQY
TRBJ1-2 | TRBV9 | . | ASSPEERTYGYT